The present T cell receptor beta chain was sequenced within a study of shared clonotypes between healthy human individuals. For the study at large: Each donor's CD8 memory used one plate, CD8 naive two, each CD4 subset three.

The input for sorted-subset replicate PCRs was 150 to 200 ng DNA, about 30,000 T cell genomes. Sequenced by immunoSEQ multiplex PCR; TCRdb stores in-frame clones only, minus some. The table has a few million clones, 85% to 95% seen once; the top ten hold 0.3% to 0.45%. Study-wide results and limits: Naive CD4 clonotypes were shared across several donors at around 5.4%. Relative to their counterparts shared across all four donors, non-shared clonotypes exhibited diminished generation probabilities.

V was cut by 1 base and J by 4 bases, with 13 bases left in between. The CDR3 is made up of 15 amino acids. Germline-derived CDR1 and CDR2 are SGHNT and YENEEA. Of note for this clone: Antigen specificity is unknown.

This TCR was recovered from a man between 18 and 35 years old in good health. Some clones in this sample may be carry-over from other donors' samples. V is TRBV11-3 and J is TRBJ1-1; D perhaps matches TRBD1 (5 bases). Sequenced: naive CD4+ T cells from PBMCs. Subset specified: CD45RA+ positively selected. The CDR3 sequence is CASSLGTERGTEAFF. CDR3 nucleotides: TGTGCCAGCAGCTTAGGGACCGAGAGGGGCACTGAAGCTTTCTTT.